The 21 T cell receptor beta chains below all came from one sample that was sequenced in a study of regulatory T cells in long-lasting Graves disease. CDR3 regions were amplified by Arm-PCR using iRepertoire HTBI primers to build TCR beta libraries. TCRdb re-called the multiplex PCR reads with MiXCR, one entry per CDR3 protein. The sample has a few hundred thousand distinct CDR3 sequences, roughly 12% seen once. Noted time point: newly diagnosed GD, antithyroid drugs for less than 3 months. RNA extracted from PBMCs served as the sequencing template. These data also formed part of another study, on T cells in Graves' hyperthyroidism and ophthalmopathy.

Sequenced here: peripheral blood mononuclear cells (PBMCs), sampled at new diagnosis, from a patient treated with antithyroid drugs. The origin of the receptors is a woman aged 18-29 years with Graves disease.

In its sample, this clonotype was seen many times. V usage is TRBV6-1 and J usage is TRBJ1-1; maybe TRBD1 (5 bases). Trimming left V 5 bases short and J 3 bases short, with 22 bases between. CDR3 length equals 17 residues. Germline V CDR1 and CDR2: MNHNS, SASEGT. CDR3 in amino acids: CASSRTGSRGTDTEAFF. CDR3 bases: TGTGCCAGCAGTCGTACCGGGAGTCGGGGGACTGACACTGAAGCTTTCTTT.

This clonotype was seen repeatedly, ten times or more. The chain couples TRBV6-1 to TRBJ2-2; TRBD1 might be the D (6 bases). The V end was cut by 6 bases, the J end by 3 bases, with 11 bases between. Germline lookup yields CDR1 MNHNS and CDR2 SASEGT. The CDR3 runs 14 residues. This CDR3 is CASRSDRYTGELFF. CDR3 nucleotides: TGTGCCAGCAGATCTGACAGGTACACCGGGGAGCTGTTTTTT.

This rearrangement joins TRBV5-1 to TRBJ2-1, with unresolved D. V was cut by 5 bases and J by 6 bases, with 9 bases left in between. Germline V gene lookup returns CDR1 SGHRS and CDR2 YFSETQ. The CDR3 spans 12 residues. The CDR3 loop reads CASRGRSNEQFF. In nucleotides, the CDR3 is TGCGCCAGCAGGGGTAGGTCCAATGAGCAGTTCTTC. Filled out from reference TRBV5-1 and TRBJ2-1, the complete variable domain reads KAGVTQTPRYLIKTRGQQVTLSCSPISGHRSVSWYQQTPGQGLQFLFEYFSETQRNKGNFPGRFSGRQFSNSRSEMNVSTLELGDSALYLCASRGRSNEQFFGPGTRLTVL.

The sample holds a few counts of this clonotype. A much bigger clone sits one base away, suggesting this may be a read error. In DNA, the CDR3 is TGCAGTGCTTCGGGACAAGAGACCCAGTACTTC. Its translation: CSASGQETQYF. The chain has TRBV20-1 and TRBJ2-5; maybe TRBD2 (5 bases). There are 11 residues in the CDR3. CDR1 and CDR2 (germline): DFQATT, SNEGSKA (reference sequence). V lost 5 bases to trimming and J lost 2 bases, with 6 bases between them.

This clonotype was recorded at least ten times. The V call is TRBV7-8, the J call TRBJ1-2; D ambiguous. V lost 5 bases and J 6 bases, leaving 16 bases between the germline ends. The CDR3 loop spans 14 amino acids. Germline CDR1 is SGHVS and CDR2 is FQNEAQ. The CDR3 sequence is CASSTPGELNGYTF. Written as DNA, the CDR3 is TGTGCCAGCAGCACACCCGGGGAACTAAATGGCTACACCTTC.

The J gene is TRBJ1-3, the V gene TRBV11-2, with 7 bases identical to TRBD1. Germline V CDR1 and CDR2: SGHAT, FQNNGV. The CDR3 sequence is 14 residues long. V trimming: 0 bases; J trimming: 12 bases; junction bases outside the gene matches: 8. CDR3 in DNA: TGTGCCAGCAGCTTAGATCGAAGACAGGGAATCATATATTTT. Protein sequence: CASSLDRRQGIIYF.

This clonotype was detected only a few times. This clone may be a read error of a much larger clone one base away. The chain employs TRBV28 and TRBJ2-7; 7 nucleotides align to TRBD1. The J segment lost 1 base and the V segment lost 6 bases, leaving 9 bases of the junction unmatched. The CDR3 has 15 amino acids. The germline CDR1 and CDR2 sequences are MDHEN and SYDVKM. This CDR3 is CASRPPTGNSYEQYF. The CDR3, as DNA: TGTGCCAGCAGACCCCCGACAGGGAATTCCTACGAGCAGTACTTC.

This chain uses TRBV24-1 with TRBJ2-7, with D possibly being TRBD1 (5 bases). V was pared by 4 bases and J by 7 bases, with 19 bases between. Germline assignment: CDR1 KGHDR and CDR2 SFDVKD. The CDR3 consists of 15 residues. The CDR3 sequence: CATSEEPPGLGEQYV. CDR3 in DNA: TGTGCCACCAGTGAAGAACCTCCAGGGTTAGGGGAGCAGTACGTC.

This clonotype has at least ten counts. The rearrangement uses TRBV20-1 and TRBJ1-2, with 12 bases identical to TRBD1. Germline CDR1 reads DFQATT; CDR2 reads SNEGSKA (reference sequence). The CDR3 consists of 16 residues. Trimming at V came to 6 bases and at J to 2 bases, leaving 10 bases not matched to a gene. The CDR3 region has the DNA TGCAGTGCGGGGACAGGGGGCCCGGTTTCGAACTATGGCTACACCTTC. Residues: CSAGTGGPVSNYGYTF.

This clonotype has ten or more counts. V usage is TRBV28 and J usage is TRBJ2-1, with 8 bases aligning to TRBD1. The CDR3 consists of 15 residues. Unmatched junction bases numbered 10, after V lost 6 bases and J lost 6 bases. CDR1 is MDHEN, CDR2 SYDVKM, per germline. In DNA form, the CDR3 reads TGTGCCAGCAGACCAGGGACAGGATGGGGCAATGAGCAGTTCTTC. Encoded protein: CASRPGTGWGNEQFF. The variable domain in full, with the rest retrieved from reference TRBV28 and TRBJ2-1, is DVKVTQSSRYLVKRTGEKVFLECVQDMDHENMFWYRQDPGLGLRLIYFSYDVKMKEKGDIPEGYSVSREKKERFSLILESASTNQTSMYLCASRPGTGWGNEQFFGPGTRLTVL.

This clonotype was detected many times. The chain joins TRBV20-1 to TRBJ2-7; tentatively, D is TRBD2 (5 bases). With 6 bases removed from V and 1 base from J, the gap between germline ends came to 7 bases. Germline V lookup: CDR1 DFQATT, CDR2 SNEGSKA (reference sequence). There are 11 residues in the CDR3. CDR3 coding DNA: TGCAGTGCCAGCGGTTCCTACGAGCAGTACTTC. Protein: CSASGSYEQYF.

This clonotype was counted ten times or more. The V call is TRBV2, the J call TRBJ1-3; D uncertain. CDR1 SNHLY and CDR2 FYNNEI come from the germline V gene. This CDR3 contains 14 residues. Trimming pared 3 bases from V and 0 bases from J, leaving 6 bases between. CDR3 amino acids: CASSEDGSGNTIYF. CDR3 DNA: TGTGCCAGCAGTGAGGACGGCTCTGGAAACACCATATATTTT.

This clonotype was detected only a few times. The rearrangement joins TRBV29-1 to TRBJ2-2, with a tentative D call TRBD1 (6 bases). V lost 4 bases and J lost 4, with 13 bases in between. In germline, CDR1 is SQVTM, CDR2 ANQGSEA. The CDR3 runs to 14 residues. The CDR3 DNA follows: TGCAGCGTTGCCCCGGCAGGGGTCACCGGGGAGCTGTTTTTT. It yields the protein CSVAPAGVTGELFF.

This clonotype has more than one count but fewer than ten. The chain links TRBV9 to TRBJ2-1; D could derive from TRBD1 or TRBD2 (5 bases each). This CDR3 contains 15 residues. V lost 4 bases, J lost 6 bases, and 17 bases lay in between. The germline V gene has CDR1 SGDLS and CDR2 YYNGEE. The chain's CDR3 is CASSPRAGQANEQFF. The CDR3 nucleotides read TGTGCCAGCAGCCCGAGGGCAGGGCAAGCCAATGAGCAGTTCTTC.

Turning to this clonotype: A read error is likely here: a far larger clone is one base away. The chain combines TRBV11-2 with TRBJ2-5; perhaps TRBD2 as D (5 bases). TRBJ2-1 matches the DNA end more closely, so the J call is doubtful. Germline V gene sequence: CDR1 SGHAT, CDR2 FQNNGV. The CDR3 runs 15 residues. CDR3: CASSHRYRRGNEQFF. CDR3 bases: TGTGCCAGCAGCCACAGATACAGACGGGGCAATGAGCAGTTCTTC.

This clonotype was detected ten times or more. This sequence joins TRBV6-2 or TRBV6-3 and TRBJ2-1, with 9 positions matching TRBD1. V lost 2 bases to trimming and J lost 9 bases; unmatched junction nucleotides: 8. CDR1 and CDR2 from the germline V gene are MNHEY and SVGEGT. The CDR3 sequence is 15 residues long. CDR3 nucleotide sequence: TGTGCCAGCAGTTACGGAACAGGGGGCCAGGTTGAGCAGTTCTTC. Its translation is CASSYGTGGQVEQFF.

On this clonotype itself: This may come from a read error, since a much larger clone is one base off. The conserved final phenylalanine or tryptophan is absent from the CDR3, which likely points to a read error. The chain recombines TRBV20-1 with TRBJ2-2; possibly TRBD1 or TRBD2 for D (6 bases each). CDR3 length: 16 amino acids. Between the trimmed V and J ends, which lost 2 bases and 8 bases, there was a span of 21 bases. CDR1 and CDR2 (germline): DFQATT, SNEGSKA (reference sequence). The CDR3 bases are TGCAGTGCTAGACTTACTCCGGGGGCAAAAAGGGGGGAGCTGTTTTCT. This sequence encodes CSARLTPGAKRGELFS.

The chain recombines TRBV24-1 with TRBJ2-7, with 7 bases fitting TRBD2. Per the germline V gene, CDR1 is KGHDR and CDR2 is SFDVKD. The CDR3 runs to 15 residues. V was pared by 1 base and J by 4 bases, with 6 bases of the junction left unmatched. This CDR3 is CATSDLSGGRYEQYF. In DNA form, the CDR3 reads TGTGCCACCAGTGATTTATCGGGAGGTCGATACGAGCAGTACTTC.

The sample holds many counts of this clonotype. The chain has TRBV12-3 or TRBV12-4 and TRBJ1-1; no firm D call. V lost 8 bases and J lost 0, with 10 bases in between. There are 13 residues in the CDR3. CDR3 loop: CASRRPMNTEAFF. The DNA of the CDR3 is TGTGCCAGCCGGCGACCCATGAACACTGAAGCTTTCTTT.

This clonotype was seen ten or more times. V is TRBV3-1 and J is TRBJ1-2; D is undetermined. Germline V gives CDR1 LGHDT, CDR2 YNNKEL (reference sequence). V was cut by 5 bases and J by 2 bases, with 15 bases left in between. The CDR3 spans 15 residues. This CDR3 is CASSYGPAGNYGYTF. The CDR3 DNA reads as TGTGCCAGCAGCTACGGGCCGGCGGGGAACTATGGCTACACCTTC.

The chain combines TRBV20-1 with TRBJ2-3; D is uncertain. Germline V gene data show CDR1 as DFQATT and CDR2 as SNEGSKA (reference sequence). V lost 6 bases and J 0 bases, leaving 16 bases between the germline ends. CDR3 size: 15 residues. Here the CDR3 DNA reads TGCAGTGCGAAGGCGTTTTATTCTAGCACAGATACGCAGTATTTT. This gives the protein CSAKAFYSSTDTQYF.